These 9 T cell receptor beta chains share one sample of origin, sequenced in a study of blood T cell repertoires in COVID-19. Clones were read by immunoSEQ multiplex PCR, and TCRdb kept only the in-frame ones, dropping some. The sample records roughly 30,000 clones, approximately 80% being singletons. Sequencing used peripheral blood. These receptors were taken from a human donor in a cohort sampled during active COVID-19.

The chain links TRBV5-1 to TRBJ2-1; D might be TRBD1 (5 bases). Germline loops: CDR1 SGHRS, CDR2 YFSETQ. V was clipped by 4 bases and J by 3 bases, with 8 bases between them. This CDR3 is built from 13 residues. The DNA of the CDR3 is TGCGCCAGCAGCGGCCAGGGCTACAATGAGCAGTTCTTC. Its translation is CASSGQGYNEQFF.

This clone was detected only once. The chain has TRBV7-6 and TRBJ2-1; 8 bases are shared with TRBD2. Trimming at V came to 2 bases and at J to 6 bases, leaving 6 bases not matched to a gene. This CDR3 comprises 15 residues. CDR1 SGHVS and CDR2 FNYEAQ come from the germline V gene. CDR3 sequence: CASSLSAGEGNEQFF. DNA for the CDR3: TGTGCCAGCAGCTTATCAGCGGGGGAAGGCAATGAGCAGTTCTTC.

The chain joins TRBV6-5 to TRBJ1-6; 7 bases match TRBD1. Germline V gene data show CDR1 as MNHEY and CDR2 as SVGAGI. The length of the CDR3 is 15 residues. J gave up 9 bases and V 6 bases, and 11 bases lay outside the gene matches. The chain's CDR3 is CASRTGTARASPLHF. The CDR3 region has the DNA TGTGCCAGCAGGACCGGGACAGCTCGCGCTTCACCCCTCCACTTT.

The chain uses TRBV30 and TRBJ1-2; TRBD1 might be the D (6 bases). Trimming removed 4 bases from V and 3 bases from J, with 15 bases in between. This CDR3 comprises 14 residues. The V gene's germline CDR1 is GTSNPN and CDR2 SVGIG (reference sequence). The CDR3 DNA sequence: TGTGCCTGGAAACTCGGGGGGCACGACTATGGCTACACCTTC. This gives the protein CAWKLGGHDYGYTF.

This rearrangement joins TRBV6-2 or TRBV6-3 to TRBJ2-4; no firm D call. CDR3 length: 14 residues. Germline values: CDR1 MNHEY, CDR2 SVGEGT. Deletions cut 4 bases from V and 1 base from J, with 8 bases between. The CDR3 loop reads CASSSGQAKNIQYF. CDR3 nucleotide sequence: TGTGCCAGCAGTTCAGGTCAGGCCAAAAACATTCAGTACTTC.

The chain combines TRBV7-8 with TRBJ2-5; D gene unclear. The CDR3 spans 13 residues. With 5 bases removed from V and 4 bases from J, the gap between germline ends came to 11 bases. The germline V gene has CDR1 SGHVS and CDR2 FQNEAQ. CDR3 DNA: TGTGCCAGCAGCCCGCCTCGAGGAGAGACCCAGTACTTC. The encoded protein is CASSPPRGETQYF.

This chain uses TRBV28 with TRBJ1-6; D possibly corresponds to TRBD1 (5 bases). The V gene lost 5 bases and the J gene lost 10 bases, with 18 bases spanning the gap. This CDR3 spans 15 amino acids. Per the germline V gene, CDR1 is MDHEN and CDR2 is SYDVKM. The CDR3 DNA is TGTGCCAGCAGTCCGATGGAGGGGACGGGGTCACCCCTCCACTTT. Amino acid sequence: CASSPMEGTGSPLHF.

This chain connects TRBV7-9 to TRBJ2-2, with a tentative D call TRBD1 (6 bases). CDR3 length: 13 residues. V was shortened by 0 bases and J by 8 bases, with 7 bases between the two germline ends. From germline, CDR1 is SEHNR and CDR2 FQNEAQ (reference sequence). The CDR3 sequence is CASSLAGTGELFF. Here the CDR3 DNA reads TGTGCCAGCAGCTTAGCAGGGACAGGGGAGCTGTTTTTT.

The gene calls are TRBV29-1 and TRBJ1-3; D ambiguous. The V end was cut by 0 bases, the J end by 7 bases, with 13 bases between. The CDR3 spans 14 residues. CDR1 is SQVTM, CDR2 ANQGSEA, per germline. CDR3 protein: CSVEDYRGDNTIYF. The DNA of the CDR3 is TGCAGCGTTGAAGATTATCGAGGTGACAACACCATATATTTT.